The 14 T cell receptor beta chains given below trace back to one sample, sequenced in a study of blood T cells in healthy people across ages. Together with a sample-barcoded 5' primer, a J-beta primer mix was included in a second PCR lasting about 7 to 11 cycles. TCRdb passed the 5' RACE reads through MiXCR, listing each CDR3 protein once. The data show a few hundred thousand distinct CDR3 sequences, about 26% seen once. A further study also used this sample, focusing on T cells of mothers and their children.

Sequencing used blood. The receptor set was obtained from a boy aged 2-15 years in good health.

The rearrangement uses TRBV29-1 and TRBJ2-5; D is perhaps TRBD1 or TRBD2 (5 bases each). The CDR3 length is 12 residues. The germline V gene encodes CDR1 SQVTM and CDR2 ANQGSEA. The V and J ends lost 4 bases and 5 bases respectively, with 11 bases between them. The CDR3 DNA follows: TGCAGCGTTGGAGGGGTAGGCGAGACCCAGTACTTC. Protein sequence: CSVGGVGETQYF.

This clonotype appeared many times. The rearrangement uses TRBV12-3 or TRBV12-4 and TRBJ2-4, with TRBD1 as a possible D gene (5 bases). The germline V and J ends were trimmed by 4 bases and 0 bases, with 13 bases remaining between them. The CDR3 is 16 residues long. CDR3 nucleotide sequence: TGTGCCAGCAGTTCCGAAGGGGAAGTAGCCAAAAACATTCAGTACTTC. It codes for CASSSEGEVAKNIQYF.

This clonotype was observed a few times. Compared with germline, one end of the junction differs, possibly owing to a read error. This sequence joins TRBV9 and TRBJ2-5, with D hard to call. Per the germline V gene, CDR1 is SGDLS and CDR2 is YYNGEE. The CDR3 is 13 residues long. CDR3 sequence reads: CAGSPRIEETQYF. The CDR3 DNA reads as TGTGCCGGCAGCCCCAGGATTGAAGAGACCCAGTACTTC. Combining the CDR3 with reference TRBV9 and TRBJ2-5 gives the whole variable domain DSGVTQTPKHLITATGQRVTLRCSPRSGDLSVYWYQQSLDQGLQFLIQYYNGEERAKGNILERFSAQQFPDLHSELNLSSLELGDSALYFCAGSPRIEETQYFGPGTRLLVL.

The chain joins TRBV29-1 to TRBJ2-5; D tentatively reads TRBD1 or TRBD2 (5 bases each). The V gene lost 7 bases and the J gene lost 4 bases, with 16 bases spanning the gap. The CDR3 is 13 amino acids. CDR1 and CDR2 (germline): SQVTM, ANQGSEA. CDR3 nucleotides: TGCAGCGCCATGGACCCTGGGGGAGAGACCCAGTACTTC. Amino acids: CSAMDPGGETQYF.

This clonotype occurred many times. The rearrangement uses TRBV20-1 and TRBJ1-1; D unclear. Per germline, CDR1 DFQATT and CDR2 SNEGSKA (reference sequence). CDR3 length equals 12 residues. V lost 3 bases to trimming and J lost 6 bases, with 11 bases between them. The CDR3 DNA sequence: TGCAGTGCTAGCGTGACCTGGGCTGAAGCTTTCTTT. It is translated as CSASVTWAEAFF.

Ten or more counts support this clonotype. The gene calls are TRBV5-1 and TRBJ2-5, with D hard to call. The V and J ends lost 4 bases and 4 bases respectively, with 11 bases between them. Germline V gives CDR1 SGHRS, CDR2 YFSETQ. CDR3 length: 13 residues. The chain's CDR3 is CASSPGPGETQYF. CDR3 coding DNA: TGCGCCAGCAGCCCCGGACCCGGAGAGACCCAGTACTTC.

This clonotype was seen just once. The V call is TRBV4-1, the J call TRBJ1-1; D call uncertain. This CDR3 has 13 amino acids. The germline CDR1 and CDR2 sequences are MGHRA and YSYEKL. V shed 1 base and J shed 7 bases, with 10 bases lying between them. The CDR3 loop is CASSQVGLREAFF. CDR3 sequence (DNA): TGCGCCAGCAGCCAAGTTGGGCTGCGTGAAGCTTTCTTT.

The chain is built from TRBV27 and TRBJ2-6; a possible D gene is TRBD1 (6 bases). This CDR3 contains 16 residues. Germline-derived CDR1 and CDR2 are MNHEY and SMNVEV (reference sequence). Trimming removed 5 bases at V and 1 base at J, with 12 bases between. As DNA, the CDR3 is TGTGCCAGCAGTCAGGGGTTAGAGTCTGGGGCCAACGTCCTGACTTTC. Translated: CASSQGLESGANVLTF.

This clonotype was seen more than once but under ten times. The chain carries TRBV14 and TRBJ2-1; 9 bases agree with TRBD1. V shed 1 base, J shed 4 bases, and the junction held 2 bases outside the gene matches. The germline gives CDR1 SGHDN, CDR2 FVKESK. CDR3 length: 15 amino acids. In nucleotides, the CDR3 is TGTGCCAGCAGCCAAGGGGGACAGGGATACAATGAGCAGTTCTTC. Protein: CASSQGGQGYNEQFF.

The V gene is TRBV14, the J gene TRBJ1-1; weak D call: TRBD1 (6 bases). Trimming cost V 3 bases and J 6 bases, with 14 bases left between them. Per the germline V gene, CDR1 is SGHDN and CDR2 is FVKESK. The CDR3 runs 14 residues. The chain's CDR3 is CASSHYREVAEAFF. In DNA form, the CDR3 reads TGTGCCAGCAGCCATTACAGGGAGGTAGCTGAAGCTTTCTTT.

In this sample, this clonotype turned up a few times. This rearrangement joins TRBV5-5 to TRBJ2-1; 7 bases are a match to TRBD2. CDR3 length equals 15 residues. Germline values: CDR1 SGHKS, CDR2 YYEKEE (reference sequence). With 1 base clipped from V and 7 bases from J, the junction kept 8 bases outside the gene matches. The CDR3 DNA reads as TGTGCCAGCAGCTTGAGATGGGACTACCTGAATGAGCAGTTCTTC. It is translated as CASSLRWDYLNEQFF. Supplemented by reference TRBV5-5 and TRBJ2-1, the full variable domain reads DAGVTQSPTHLIKTRGQQVTLRCSPISGHKSVSWYQQVLGQGPQFIFQYYEKEERGRGNFPDRFSARQFPNYSSELNVNALLLGDSALYLCASSLRWDYLNEQFFGPGTRLTVL.

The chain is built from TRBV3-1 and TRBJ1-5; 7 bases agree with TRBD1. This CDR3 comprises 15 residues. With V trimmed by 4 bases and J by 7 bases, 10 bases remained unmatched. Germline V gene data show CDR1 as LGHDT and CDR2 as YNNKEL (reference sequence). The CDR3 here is CASSRGDSSAQPQHF. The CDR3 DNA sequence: TGTGCCAGCAGCCGGGGGGACAGCTCAGCACAGCCCCAGCATTTT.

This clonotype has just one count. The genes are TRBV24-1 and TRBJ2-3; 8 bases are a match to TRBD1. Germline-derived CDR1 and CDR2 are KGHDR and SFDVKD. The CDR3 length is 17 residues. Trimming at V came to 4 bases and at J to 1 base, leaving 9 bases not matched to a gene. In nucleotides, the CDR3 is TGTGCCACCAGTGACCCAGGACAGGGAGAGGGCACAGATACGCAGTATTTT. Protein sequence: CATSDPGQGEGTDTQYF.

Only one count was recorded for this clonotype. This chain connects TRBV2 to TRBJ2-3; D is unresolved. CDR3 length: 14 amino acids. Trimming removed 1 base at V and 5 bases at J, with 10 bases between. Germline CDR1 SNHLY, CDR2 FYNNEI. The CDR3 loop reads CASSEGDRRDTQYF. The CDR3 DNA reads TGTGCCAGCAGTGAAGGAGACCGACGAGATACGCAGTATTTT.